This entry lists 9 T cell receptor beta chains sequenced from one sample in a study of CD8+CD57+ T cells in acquired aplastic anemia. TCR beta VDJ and CDR3 were profiled, and genomic DNA was the template. From the reads, TCRdb called clonotypes with MiXCR, one entry per CDR3 protein. The sample lists about 240,000 distinct CDR3 sequences; around 46% were seen once. Before being chosen for sequencing, patients had shown CD8+CD57+ cell expansion by flow cytometry. Sequencing used sorted CD4+, CD8+, or CD8+CD57+ T cells (not recorded which) from PBMCs. These receptors all come from a human donor with aplastic anemia.

The chain employs TRBV7-4 and TRBJ1-6; D call uncertain. The CDR3 sequence is 16 residues long. The germline gives CDR1 SGHVT, CDR2 SQSDAQ. V was shortened by 6 bases and J by 10 bases, with 22 bases between the two germline ends. CDR3 in DNA: TGTGCCAGCAGGTATACCGGGCCACCGGGTGGATCACCCCTCCACTTT. Translation gives CASRYTGPPGGSPLHF. Complete variable domain (other parts from reference TRBV7-4 and TRBJ1-6): GAGVSQSPRYKVAKRGRDVALRCDSISGHVTLYWYRQTLGQGSEVLTYSQSDAQRDKSGRPSGRFSAERPERSVSTLKIQRTEQGDSAVYLCASRYTGPPGGSPLHFGNGTRLTVT.

The V and J genes are TRBV7-2 and TRBJ1-1; D is perhaps TRBD1 (5 bases). The CDR3 extends over 16 amino acids. V lost 6 bases to trimming and J lost 1 base, with 18 bases between them. Germline V gene lookup returns CDR1 SGHTA and CDR2 FQGNSA. The CDR3 here is CASSYKTAGENTEAFF. CDR3 DNA sequence: TGTGCCAGCAGTTACAAGACAGCCGGAGAGAACACTGAAGCTTTCTTT.

The rearrangement links TRBV12-3 or TRBV12-4 to TRBJ1-1; a possible D gene is TRBD1 (6 bases). The V gene lost 5 bases and the J gene lost 0 bases, with 13 bases spanning the gap. The CDR3 is 15 amino acids. CDR3 sequence reads: CASSPREGVNTEAFF. In DNA, the CDR3 is TGTGCCAGCAGTCCCAGGGAGGGGGTGAACACTGAAGCTTTCTTT.

Concerning this clonotype: Since no conserved phenylalanine or tryptophan closes the CDR3, a read error is the likely cause. Because the CDR3's place on the DNA is in doubt, the DNA is left out and the CDR3 is given as listed by TCRdb. This rearrangement joins TRBV28 to TRBJ2-2; the listed D gene, TRBD1, was not tested against the DNA. The germline V gene has CDR1 MDHEN and CDR2 SYDVKM. The CDR3 spans 13 residues, counting both ends. Here the CDR3 reads CALRDGEHRGAVL.

The chain joins TRBV20-1 to TRBJ1-6, with a weak D call TRBD1 (5 bases). V lost 0 bases to trimming and J lost 10 bases, with 7 bases between them. Germline CDR1 and CDR2: DFQATT and SNEGSKA (reference sequence). The CDR3 has 12 amino acids. The CDR3 region has the DNA TGCAGTGCTAGAGATGGGGACTCACCCCTCCACTTT. Protein product: CSARDGDSPLHF.

The chain links TRBV19 to TRBJ2-3, with D possibly TRBD2 on 5 matching bases. V dropped 5 bases and J dropped 0 bases, with 12 bases sitting between them. Germline V CDR1 and CDR2: LNHDA, SQIVND (reference sequence). The CDR3 contains 15 residues. The CDR3 DNA sequence: TGTGCCAGTAGTCGGCCGCGGGCCAGCACAGATACGCAGTATTTT. Amino acids: CASSRPRASTDTQYF.

Ten or more counts support this clonotype. The chain carries TRBV7-9 and TRBJ1-2, with 9 bases lining up with TRBD1. With V trimmed by 5 bases and J by 6 bases, 7 bases remained unmatched. The germline gives CDR1 SEHNR, CDR2 FQNEAQ (reference sequence). The CDR3 covers 14 residues. CDR3 coding DNA: TGTGCCAGCAGCCCCTCCCGGACAGGGGATGGCTACACCTTC. Its translation: CASSPSRTGDGYTF.

There are many counts of this clonotype. The chain couples TRBV5-6 to TRBJ2-1; D gene ambiguous. Trimming removed 3 bases at V and 3 bases at J, with 4 bases between. Germline assignment: CDR1 SGHDT and CDR2 YYEEEE. The CDR3 loop spans 12 amino acids. The CDR3 is CASSYDYNEQFF. The CDR3 DNA follows: TGTGCCAGCAGCTATGACTACAATGAGCAGTTCTTC.

Details on this clonotype: A junction end diverges from the germline sequence, so it may reflect a read error. The chain employs TRBV2 and TRBJ1-5; the D is unclear. The CDR3 spans 15 residues. CDR1 is SNHLY, CDR2 FYNNEI, per germline. This CDR3 is CAGRKNRNWFQPQHF. CDR3 coding DNA: TGTGCCGGCAGAAAAAACAGAAACTGGTTTCAGCCCCAGCATTTT. Supplemented by reference TRBV2 and TRBJ1-5, the full variable domain reads EPEVTQTPSHQVTQMGQEVILRCVPISNHLYFYWYRQILGQKVEFLVSFYNNEISEKSEIFDDQFSVERPDGSNFTLKIRSTKLEDSAMYFCAGRKNRNWFQPQHFGDGTRLSIL.